A selection of T cell receptor beta chains follows, all from one sample in a study of cytomegalovirus exposure and HLA in healthy donors. The data were produced by immunoSEQ multiplex PCR, yet TCRdb's version contains in-frame clones alone and is incomplete. The sample carries 80,000 to 95,000 clones, about 85% recorded once. Sequences were obtained from PBMCs. The receptor set was obtained from a woman aged 40-49 years in good health and CMV-seropositive. Both conserved end residues are part of each CDR3. Each record gives: CDR3 protein, CDR3 DNA, clone size, D gene, J gene, CDR3 length, V gene. D genes are given only for firm matches. Clone size is not always given. Where it is, it says once, few, many or a class for expanded clones.

CAWSVLLTSGFYEQYF,TGTGCCTGGAGTGTACTGTTAACTAGCGGGTTTTACGAGCAGTACTTC,few,TRBD2,TRBJ2-7,16,TRBV30
CASSLAFGQGYYGYTF,TGTGCCAGCAGCTTAGCGTTCGGGCAGGGCTACTATGGCTACACCTTC,NA,NA,TRBJ1-2,16,TRBV7-9
CASSTRQTGNTEAFF,TGTGCCAGTAGTACCCGTCAGACGGGAAACACTGAAGCTTTCTTT,NA,NA,TRBJ1-1,15,TRBV19
CASSLDVERQFF,TGTGCCAGCAGCTTAGACGTAGAACGGCAGTTCTTC,once,NA,TRBJ2-1,12,TRBV7-9
CASSGTGECTEAFF,TGTGCTAGCAGTGGGACAGGGGAGTGCACTGAAGCTTTCTTT,NA,TRBD1,TRBJ1-1,14,TRBV7-7
CASSPNTGELFF,TGCGCCAGCAGCCCAAACACCGGGGAGCTGTTTTTT,NA,NA,TRBJ2-2,12,TRBV5-1
CASSVMTGDEQFF,TGCGCCAGCAGCGTAATGACAGGCGATGAGCAGTTCTTC,NA,NA,TRBJ2-1,13,TRBV5-1
CASSVDGGGGETQYF,TGTGCCAGCAGCGTAGATGGCGGGGGCGGAGAGACCCAGTACTTC,NA,NA,TRBJ2-5,15,TRBV9
CASSRGLATDTQYF,TGTGCCAGCAGTCGCGGACTAGCAACAGATACGCAGTATTTT,NA,TRBD2,TRBJ2-3,14,TRBV2
CASSGTVNTEAFF,TGTGCCAGCTCAGGAACAGTGAACACTGAAGCTTTCTTT,few,NA,TRBJ1-1,13,TRBV18
CASSLQGAETEAFF,TGTGCCAGCAGCCTACAGGGTGCGGAAACTGAAGCTTTCTTT,NA,NA,TRBJ1-1,14,TRBV9
CAWSVLTEQYF,TGTGCCTGGAGTGTACTGACAGAGCAGTACTTC,NA,NA,TRBJ2-7,11,TRBV30
CASSQESAGVTDTQYF,TGCGCCAGCAGCCAAGAATCAGCGGGGGTCACAGATACGCAGTATTTT,NA,TRBD2,TRBJ2-3,16,TRBV4-3
CASSSSTSGRASNEQFF,TGTGCCAGCAGCTCAAGTACTAGCGGGAGGGCCTCGAATGAGCAGTTCTTC,NA,TRBD2,TRBJ2-1,17,TRBV7-3
CSVERIRVGGYTF,TGCAGCGTTGAACGCATTCGGGTAGGTGGCTACACCTTC,NA,NA,TRBJ1-2,13,TRBV29-1
CASSFRGLMTGELFF,TGTGCCAGCAGTTTTAGGGGACTAATGACCGGGGAGCTGTTTTTT,NA,TRBD2,TRBJ2-2,15,TRBV28
CATSRDYSRTQSYEQYF,TGTGCCACCAGCAGAGATTACTCCCGGACACAATCCTACGAGCAGTACTTC,NA,NA,TRBJ2-7,17,TRBV15
CAITGQKDYGYTF,TGTGCCATCACCGGACAGAAGGACTATGGCTACACCTTC,NA,NA,TRBJ1-2,13,TRBV10-3